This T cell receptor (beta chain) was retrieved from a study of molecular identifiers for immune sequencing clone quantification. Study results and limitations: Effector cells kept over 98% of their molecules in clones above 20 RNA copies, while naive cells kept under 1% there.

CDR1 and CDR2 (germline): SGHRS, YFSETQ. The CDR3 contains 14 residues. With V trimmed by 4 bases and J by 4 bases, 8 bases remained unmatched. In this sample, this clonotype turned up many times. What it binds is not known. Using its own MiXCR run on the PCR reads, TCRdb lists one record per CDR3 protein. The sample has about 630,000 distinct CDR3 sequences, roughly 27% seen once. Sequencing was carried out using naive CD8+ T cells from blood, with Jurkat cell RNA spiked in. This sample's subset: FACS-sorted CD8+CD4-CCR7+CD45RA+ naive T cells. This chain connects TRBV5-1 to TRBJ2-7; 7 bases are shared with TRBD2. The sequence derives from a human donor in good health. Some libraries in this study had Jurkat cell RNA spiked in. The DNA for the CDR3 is TGCGCCAGCAGCCCCGAGGGAGGGTGGTACGAGCAGTACTTC. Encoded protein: CASSPEGGWYEQYF.